The clone carrying this TCR beta chain came up a few times. Its matching antigen is unknown. CDR3 length: 14 residues. From germline, CDR1 is KGHDR and CDR2 SFDVKD. The record originates from a study of blood T cells in healthy people across ages. For the second PCR, which ran for roughly 7 to 11 cycles, a sample-barcoded 5' primer and a J-beta primer mix were used. MiXCR, applied by TCRdb to the 5' RACE reads, yields one record per CDR3 protein. The sample carries fewer than 2 million distinct CDR3 sequences, approximately 39% recorded once. General study findings and limits: Estimated diversity across one million T cells was deemed an underestimate. TCR beta diversity was tightly associated with the proportion of naive T cells. More naive CD4+ cells and higher diversity marked long-lived donors relative to aged donors.

The sample consisted of blood. The origin of this receptor is a human donor in good health. The chain joins TRBV24-1 to TRBJ2-4, with TRBD2 as a possible D gene (5 bases). Near its end, the DNA agrees better with TRBJ2-5, so the J call may be wrong. The DNA for the CDR3 is TGTGCCACCAGTGAGTTATCCAGCGGCAGGACCCAGTACTTC. It yields the protein CATSELSSGRTQYF.